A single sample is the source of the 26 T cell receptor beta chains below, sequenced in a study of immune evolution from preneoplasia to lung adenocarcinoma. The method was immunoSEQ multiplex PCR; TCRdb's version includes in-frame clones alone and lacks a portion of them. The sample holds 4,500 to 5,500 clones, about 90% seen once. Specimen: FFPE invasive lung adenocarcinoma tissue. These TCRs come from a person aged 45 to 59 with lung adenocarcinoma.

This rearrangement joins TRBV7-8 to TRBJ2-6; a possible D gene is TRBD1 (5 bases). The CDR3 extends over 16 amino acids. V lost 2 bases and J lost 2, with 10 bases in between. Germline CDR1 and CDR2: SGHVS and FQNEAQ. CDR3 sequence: CASSLIDRAGANVLTF. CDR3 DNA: TGTGCCAGCAGCTTAATCGACAGAGCTGGGGCCAACGTCCTGACTTTC.

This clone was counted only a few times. CDR3 loop: CAGLGQGPSDQPQHF. DNA of the CDR3: TGTGCCGGTCTCGGACAGGGGCCATCGGATCAGCCCCAGCATTTT. The rearrangement uses TRBV19 and TRBJ1-5, with 9 bases matching TRBD1. V dropped 11 bases and J dropped 5; count of bases not matched to a gene: 13. The CDR3 consists of 15 residues. CDR1 and CDR2 (germline): LNHDA, SQIVND (reference sequence).

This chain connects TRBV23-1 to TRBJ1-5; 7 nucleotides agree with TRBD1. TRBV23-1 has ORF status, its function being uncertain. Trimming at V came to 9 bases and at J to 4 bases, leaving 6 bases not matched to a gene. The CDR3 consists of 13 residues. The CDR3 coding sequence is TGCGCCAGGGACAGGATTCAGAATCAGCCCCAGCATTTT. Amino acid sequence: CARDRIQNQPQHF.

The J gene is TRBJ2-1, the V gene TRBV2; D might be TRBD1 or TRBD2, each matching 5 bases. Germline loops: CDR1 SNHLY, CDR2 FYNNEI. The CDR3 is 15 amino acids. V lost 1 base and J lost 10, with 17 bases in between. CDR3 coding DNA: TGTGCCAGCAGTGAAGGACCCCGGGGCTCATGGGAGCAGTTCTTC. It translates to CASSEGPRGSWEQFF.

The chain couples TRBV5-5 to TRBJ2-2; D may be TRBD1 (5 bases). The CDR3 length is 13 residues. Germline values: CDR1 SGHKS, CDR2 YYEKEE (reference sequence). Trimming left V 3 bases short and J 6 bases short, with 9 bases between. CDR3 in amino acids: CASSWQGSGELFF. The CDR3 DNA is TGTGCCAGCAGCTGGCAGGGATCCGGGGAGCTGTTTTTT. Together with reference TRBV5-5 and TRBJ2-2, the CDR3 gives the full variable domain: DAGVTQSPTHLIKTRGQQVTLRCSPISGHKSVSWYQQVLGQGPQFIFQYYEKEERGRGNFPDRFSARQFPNYSSELNVNALLLGDSALYLCASSWQGSGELFFGEGSRLTVL.

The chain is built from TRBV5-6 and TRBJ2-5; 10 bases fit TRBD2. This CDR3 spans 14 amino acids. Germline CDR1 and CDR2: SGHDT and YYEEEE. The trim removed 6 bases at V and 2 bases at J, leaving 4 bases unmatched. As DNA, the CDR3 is TGTGCCAGCATACTACTAGCGGGACAAGAGACCCAGTACTTC. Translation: CASILLAGQETQYF.

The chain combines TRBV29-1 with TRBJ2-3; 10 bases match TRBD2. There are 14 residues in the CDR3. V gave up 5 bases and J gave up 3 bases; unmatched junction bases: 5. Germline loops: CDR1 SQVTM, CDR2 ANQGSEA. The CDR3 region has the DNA TGCAGCGTTAGGCCGGGACTAGCGACAGATACGCAGTATTTT. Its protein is CSVRPGLATDTQYF.

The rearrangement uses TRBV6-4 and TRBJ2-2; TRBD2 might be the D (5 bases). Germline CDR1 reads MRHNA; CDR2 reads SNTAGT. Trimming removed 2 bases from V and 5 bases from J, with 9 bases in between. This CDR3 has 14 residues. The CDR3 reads CASSDNGETGELFF. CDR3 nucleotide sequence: TGTGCCAGCAGTGACAATGGGGAGACCGGGGAGCTGTTTTTT.

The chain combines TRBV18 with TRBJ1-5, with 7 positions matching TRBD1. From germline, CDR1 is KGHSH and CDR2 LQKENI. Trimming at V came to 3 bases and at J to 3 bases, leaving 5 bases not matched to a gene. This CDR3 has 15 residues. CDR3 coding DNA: TGTGCCAGCTCACCGCGACAGGGTTACAATCAGCCCCAGCATTTT. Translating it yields CASSPRQGYNQPQHF.

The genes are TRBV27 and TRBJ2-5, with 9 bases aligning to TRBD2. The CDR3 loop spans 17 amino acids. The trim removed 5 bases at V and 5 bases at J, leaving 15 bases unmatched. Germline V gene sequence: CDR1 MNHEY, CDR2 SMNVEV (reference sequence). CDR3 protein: CASSPRRVAGVVETQYF. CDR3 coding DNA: TGTGCCAGCAGTCCCCGGCGGGTAGCGGGAGTAGTTGAGACCCAGTACTTC.

The CDR3 loop reads CASSLAGTGTSSYGYTF. The CDR3 DNA is TGCGCCAGCAGCTTGGCTGGGACAGGGACGAGTAGCTATGGCTACACCTTC. The chain is built from TRBV5-1 and TRBJ1-2; TRBD1 agrees at 9 bases. V lost 0 bases to trimming and J lost 4 bases; unmatched junction nucleotides: 10. The CDR3 length is 17 residues. Germline V CDR1 and CDR2: SGHRS, YFSETQ.

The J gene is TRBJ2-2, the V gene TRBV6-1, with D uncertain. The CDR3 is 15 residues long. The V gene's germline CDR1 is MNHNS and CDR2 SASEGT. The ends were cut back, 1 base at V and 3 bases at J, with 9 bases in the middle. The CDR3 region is CASSEGVIYTGELFF. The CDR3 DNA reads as TGTGCCAGCAGTGAAGGAGTTATATACACCGGGGAGCTGTTTTTT.

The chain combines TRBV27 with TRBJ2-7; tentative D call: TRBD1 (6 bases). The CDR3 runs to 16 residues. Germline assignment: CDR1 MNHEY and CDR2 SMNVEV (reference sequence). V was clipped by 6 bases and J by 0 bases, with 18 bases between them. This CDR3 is CASSWGQTKSSYEQYF. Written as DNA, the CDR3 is TGTGCCAGCAGCTGGGGACAAACCAAAAGCTCCTACGAGCAGTACTTC.

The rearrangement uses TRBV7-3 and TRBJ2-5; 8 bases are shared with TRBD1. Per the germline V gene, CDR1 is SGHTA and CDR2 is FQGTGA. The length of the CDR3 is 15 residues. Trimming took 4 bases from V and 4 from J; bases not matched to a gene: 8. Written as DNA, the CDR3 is TGTGCCAGCAGCTCTAGCCCCGGGACAGGAGAGACCCAGTACTTC. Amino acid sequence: CASSSSPGTGETQYF.

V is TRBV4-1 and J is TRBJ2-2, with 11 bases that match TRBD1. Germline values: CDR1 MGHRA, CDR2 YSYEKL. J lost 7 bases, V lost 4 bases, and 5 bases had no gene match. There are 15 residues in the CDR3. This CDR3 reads CASSLDRGRVGELFF. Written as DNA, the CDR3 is TGCGCCAGCAGCCTGGACAGGGGGCGGGTCGGGGAGCTGTTTTTT.

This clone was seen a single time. In DNA, the CDR3 is TGTGCCAGCAGTACAAAACTTCGGCCTCGCGGGAGAAAGAACACTGAAGCTTTCTTT. Protein: CASSTKLRPRGRKNTEAFF. The genes are TRBV28 and TRBJ1-1; no firm D call. Germline V lookup: CDR1 MDHEN, CDR2 SYDVKM. The CDR3 is made up of 19 amino acids. V was clipped by 5 bases and J by 1 base, with 26 bases between them.

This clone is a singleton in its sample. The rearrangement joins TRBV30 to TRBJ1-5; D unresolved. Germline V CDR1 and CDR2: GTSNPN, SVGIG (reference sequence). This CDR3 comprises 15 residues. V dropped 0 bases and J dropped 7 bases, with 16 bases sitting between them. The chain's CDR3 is CAWSVPSAVVQPQHF. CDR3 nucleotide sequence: TGTGCCTGGAGTGTACCCTCGGCGGTGGTACAGCCCCAGCATTTT.

CDR3 sequence (DNA): TGTGCCTGGAGTTCGGGAAGGGGTAGCAATCAGCCCCAGCATTTT. It yields the protein CAWSSGRGSNQPQHF. The genes are TRBV30 and TRBJ1-5; tentative D call: TRBD1 (5 bases). The CDR3 runs to 15 residues. From germline, CDR1 is GTSNPN and CDR2 SVGIG (reference sequence). Trimming took off 2 bases at V and 0 bases at J, with 11 bases between the two ends.

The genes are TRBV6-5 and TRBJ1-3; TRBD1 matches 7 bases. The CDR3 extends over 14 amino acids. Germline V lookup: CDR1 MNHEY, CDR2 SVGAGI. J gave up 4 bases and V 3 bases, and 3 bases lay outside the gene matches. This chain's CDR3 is CASSYVQGGNTIYF. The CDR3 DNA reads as TGTGCCAGCAGTTATGTACAGGGGGGAAACACCATATATTTT.

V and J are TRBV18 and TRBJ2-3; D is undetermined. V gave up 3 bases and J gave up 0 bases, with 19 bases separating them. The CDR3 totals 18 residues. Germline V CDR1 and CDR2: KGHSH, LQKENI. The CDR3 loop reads CASSPSATSERSTDTQYF. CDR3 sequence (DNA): TGTGCCAGCTCACCTTCAGCGACCTCCGAGAGGAGCACAGATACGCAGTATTTT.

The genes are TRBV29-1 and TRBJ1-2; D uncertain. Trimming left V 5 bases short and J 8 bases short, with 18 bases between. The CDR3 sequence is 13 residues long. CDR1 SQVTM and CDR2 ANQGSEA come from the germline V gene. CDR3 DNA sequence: TGCAGCGTTTCAATAGGCACAGAACGAGGCTACACCTTC. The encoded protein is CSVSIGTERGYTF. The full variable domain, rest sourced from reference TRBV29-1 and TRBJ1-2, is SAVISQKPSRDICQRGTSLTIQCQVDSQVTMMFWYRQQPGQSLTLIATANQGSEATYESGFVIDKFPISRPNLTFSTLTVSNMSPEDSSIYLCSVSIGTERGYTFGSGTRLTVV.

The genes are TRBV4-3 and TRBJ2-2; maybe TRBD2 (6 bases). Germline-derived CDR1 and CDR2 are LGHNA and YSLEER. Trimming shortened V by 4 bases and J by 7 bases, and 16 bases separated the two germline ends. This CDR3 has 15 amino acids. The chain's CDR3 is CASSPSGLIGGELFF. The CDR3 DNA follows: TGCGCCAGCAGCCCTTCCGGACTAATTGGCGGGGAGCTGTTTTTT.

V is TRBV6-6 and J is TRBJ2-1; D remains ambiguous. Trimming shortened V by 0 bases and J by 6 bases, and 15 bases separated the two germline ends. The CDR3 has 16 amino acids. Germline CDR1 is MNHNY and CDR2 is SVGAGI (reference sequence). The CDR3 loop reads CASSYSRSVRANEQFF. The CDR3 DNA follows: TGTGCCAGCAGTTACTCGAGATCGGTTAGGGCCAATGAGCAGTTCTTC.

CDR3 sequence reads: CASSSRGVPGLLGDEQFF. CDR3 bases: TGTGCCAGCAGCTCTCGAGGGGTACCGGGACTACTGGGGGATGAGCAGTTCTTC. The chain links TRBV7-9 to TRBJ2-1; 7 nucleotides match TRBD2. This CDR3 has 18 amino acids. Germline-derived CDR1 and CDR2 are SEHNR and FQNEAQ (reference sequence). V was pared by 4 bases and J by 8 bases, with 20 bases of the junction left unmatched.

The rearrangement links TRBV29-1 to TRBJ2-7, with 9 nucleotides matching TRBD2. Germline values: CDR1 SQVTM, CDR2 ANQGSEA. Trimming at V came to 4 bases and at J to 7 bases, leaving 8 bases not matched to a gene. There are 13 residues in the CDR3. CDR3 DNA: TGCAGCGTTGTGGGGCTAGCGGGAAGAGAGCAGTACTTC. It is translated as CSVVGLAGREQYF.

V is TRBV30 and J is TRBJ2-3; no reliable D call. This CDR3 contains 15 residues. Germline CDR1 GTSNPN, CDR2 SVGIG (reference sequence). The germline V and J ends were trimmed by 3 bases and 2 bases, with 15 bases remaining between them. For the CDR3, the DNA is TGTGCCTGGAGGAAGGAGAAAAGGGTCACAGATACGCAGTATTTT. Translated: CAWRKEKRVTDTQYF.